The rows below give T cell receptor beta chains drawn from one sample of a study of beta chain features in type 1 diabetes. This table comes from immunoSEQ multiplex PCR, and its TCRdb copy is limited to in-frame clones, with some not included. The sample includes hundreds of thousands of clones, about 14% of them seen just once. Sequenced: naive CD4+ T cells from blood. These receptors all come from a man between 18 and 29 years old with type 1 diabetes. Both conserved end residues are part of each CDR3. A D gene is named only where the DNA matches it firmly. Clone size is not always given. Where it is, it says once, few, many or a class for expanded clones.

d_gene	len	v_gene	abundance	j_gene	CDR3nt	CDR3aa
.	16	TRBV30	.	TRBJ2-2	TGTGCCTGGAGTGTTGACTGGGCGGGCCGGTCCGGGGAGCTGTTTTTT	CAWSVDWAGRSGELFF
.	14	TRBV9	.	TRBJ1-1	TGTGCCAGCAGCGTAGCCCTAATGGACACTGAAGCTTTCTTT	CASSVALMDTEAFF
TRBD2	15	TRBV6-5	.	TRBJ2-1	TGTGCCAGCAGCCCCGGGACTAGTGTCTACAATGAGCAGTTCTTC	CASSPGTSVYNEQFF
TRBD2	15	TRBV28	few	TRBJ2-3	TGTGCCAGCAGTTTCCCGACTAGCGGCACAGATACGCAGTATTTT	CASSFPTSGTDTQYF
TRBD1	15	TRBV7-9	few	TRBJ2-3	TGTGCCAGCAGCTTCGACAGGGCTAGCACAGATACGCAGTATTTT	CASSFDRASTDTQYF
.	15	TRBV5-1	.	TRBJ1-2	TGCGCCAGCAGCGCCGGGACAATGGGGAACTATGGCTACACCTTC	CASSAGTMGNYGYTF
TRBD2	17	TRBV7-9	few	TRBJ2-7	TGTGCCAGCAGCTTCCCCCCTCGGGGGGGGAGCTCCTACGAGCAGTACTTC	CASSFPPRGGSSYEQYF
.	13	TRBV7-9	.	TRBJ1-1	TGTGCCAGCAGCCCTCCGACAGTAACTGAAGCTTTCTTT	CASSPPTVTEAFF
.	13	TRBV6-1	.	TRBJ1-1	TGTGCCAGCAGCCCTAGACTGAACACTGAAGCTTTCTTT	CASSPRLNTEAFF
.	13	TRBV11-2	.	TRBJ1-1	TGTGCCAGCAGCTTAATCCAGAACACTGAAGCTTTCTTT	CASSLIQNTEAFF
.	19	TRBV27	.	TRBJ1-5	TGTGCCAGCAGTTCCTCAGGGGCAATGGGGCCTTATAGCAATCAGCCCCAGCATTTT	CASSSSGAMGPYSNQPQHF
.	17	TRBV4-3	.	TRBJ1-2	TGCGCCAGCAGCCAAGATATCCGAGGGAAGAGGATCTCCGGCTACACCTTC	CASSQDIRGKRISGYTF
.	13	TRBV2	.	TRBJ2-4	TGTGCCAGCACTTCTGGACGATTTGACATTCAGTACTTC	CASTSGRFDIQYF
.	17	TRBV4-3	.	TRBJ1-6	TGCGCCAGCAGCCAACCTCGGGTCGGACGGAAGAATTCACCCCTCCACTTT	CASSQPRVGRKNSPLHF
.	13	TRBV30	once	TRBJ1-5	TGTGCCTGGAGTGTATCAGGAAATCAGCCCCAGCATTTT	CAWSVSGNQPQHF
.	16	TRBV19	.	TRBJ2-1	TGTGCCAGTATCGGAGGGGGCCCGACGGAATACAATGAGCAGTTCTTC	CASIGGGPTEYNEQFF
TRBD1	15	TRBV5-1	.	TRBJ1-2	TGCGCCAGCAGCTTGGAGCCAGGGGGCTCCTATGGCTACACCTTC	CASSLEPGGSYGYTF
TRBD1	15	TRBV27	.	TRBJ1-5	TGTGCCAGCAGTTCGACAGGGGCAGGCAATCAGCCCCAGCATTTT	CASSSTGAGNQPQHF
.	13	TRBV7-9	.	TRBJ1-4	TGTGCCAGCAGCTTAGCACGGTTAGAAAAACTGTTTTTT	CASSLARLEKLFF
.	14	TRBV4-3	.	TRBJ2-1	TGCGCCAGCAGCCAACTCGGGATTTACAATGAGCAGTTCTTC	CASSQLGIYNEQFF
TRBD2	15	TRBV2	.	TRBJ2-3	TGTGCCAGCTCTTCGACTAGCGGGAGAACAGATACGCAGTATTTT	CASSSTSGRTDTQYF
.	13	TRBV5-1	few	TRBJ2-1	TGCGCCAGCAGCTTGGGGAGGGACAATGAGCAGTTCTTC	CASSLGRDNEQFF
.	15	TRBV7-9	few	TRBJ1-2	TGTGCCAGCAGCCGAGGGGACACCGAGGGCTATGGCTACACCTTC	CASSRGDTEGYGYTF
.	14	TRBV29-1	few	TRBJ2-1	TGCAGCGTAGCTTGGAAGTTGACTTCCAATGAGCAGTTCTTC	CSVAWKLTSNEQFF
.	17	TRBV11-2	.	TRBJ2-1	TGTGCCAGCAGCCCCTTAAGGGGGAGGGGCTCCTACAATGAGCAGTTCTTC	CASSPLRGRGSYNEQFF
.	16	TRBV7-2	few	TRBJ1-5	TGTGCCAGCAGCCCGTCGGCGCAGGGGAGCAATCAGCCCCAGCATTTT	CASSPSAQGSNQPQHF
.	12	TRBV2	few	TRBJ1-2	TGTGCCAGCAGGGGCTGGGGCTATGGCTACACCTTC	CASRGWGYGYTF